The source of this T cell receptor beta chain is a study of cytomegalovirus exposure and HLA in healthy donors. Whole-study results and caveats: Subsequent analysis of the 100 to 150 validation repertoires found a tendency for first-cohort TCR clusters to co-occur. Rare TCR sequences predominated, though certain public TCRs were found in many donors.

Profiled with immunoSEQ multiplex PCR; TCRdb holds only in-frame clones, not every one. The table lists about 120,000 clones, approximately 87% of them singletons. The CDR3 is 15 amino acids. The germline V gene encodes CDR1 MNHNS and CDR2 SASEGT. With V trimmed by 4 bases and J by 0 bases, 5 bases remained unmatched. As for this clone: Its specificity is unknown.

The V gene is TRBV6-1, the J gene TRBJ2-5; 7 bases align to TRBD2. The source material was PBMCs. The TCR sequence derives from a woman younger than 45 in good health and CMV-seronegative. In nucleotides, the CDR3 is TGTGCCAGCAGTGGCCCCGGGGGGTACCAAGAGACCCAGTACTTC. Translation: CASSGPGGYQETQYF.